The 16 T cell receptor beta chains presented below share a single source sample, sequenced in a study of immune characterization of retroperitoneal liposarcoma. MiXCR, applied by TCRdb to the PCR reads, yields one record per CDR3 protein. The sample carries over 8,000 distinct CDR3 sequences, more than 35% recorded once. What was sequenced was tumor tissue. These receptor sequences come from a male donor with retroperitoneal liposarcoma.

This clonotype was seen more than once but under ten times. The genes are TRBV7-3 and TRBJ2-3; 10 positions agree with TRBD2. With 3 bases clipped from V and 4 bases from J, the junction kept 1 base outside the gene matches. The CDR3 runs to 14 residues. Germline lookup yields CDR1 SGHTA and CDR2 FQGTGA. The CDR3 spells CASSFGLAADTQYF. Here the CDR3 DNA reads TGTGCCAGCAGCTTTGGACTAGCGGCAGATACGCAGTATTTT.

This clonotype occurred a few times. The CDR3 coding sequence is TGTGCCAGCAGCTCGACGTCAGCGGGAGGGGGACGTTATGAGCAGTTCTTC. This codes for CASSSTSAGGGRYEQFF. The chain recombines TRBV7-3 with TRBJ2-1, with 10 bases aligning to TRBD2. With V trimmed by 4 bases and J by 8 bases, 14 bases remained unmatched. The CDR3 covers 17 residues. Germline V gene sequence: CDR1 SGHTA, CDR2 FQGTGA. The full variable domain, with the rest looked up from reference TRBV7-3 and TRBJ2-1, is GAGVSQTPSNKVTEKGKYVELRCDPISGHTALYWYRQSLGQGPEFLIYFQGTGAADDSGLPNDRFFAVRPEGSVSTLKIQRTERGDSAVYLCASSSTSAGGGRYEQFFGPGTRLTVL.

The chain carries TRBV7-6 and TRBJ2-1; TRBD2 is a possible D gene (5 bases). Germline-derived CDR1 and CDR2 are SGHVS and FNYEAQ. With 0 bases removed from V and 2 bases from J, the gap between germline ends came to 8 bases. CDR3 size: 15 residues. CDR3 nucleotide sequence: TGTGCCAGCAGCTTAGCGGCTAGCCCCTACAATGAGCAGTTCTTC. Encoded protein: CASSLAASPYNEQFF.

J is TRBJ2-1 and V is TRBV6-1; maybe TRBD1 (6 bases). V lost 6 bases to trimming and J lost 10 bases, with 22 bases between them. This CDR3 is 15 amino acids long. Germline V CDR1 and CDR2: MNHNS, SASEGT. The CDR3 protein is CASRFTGQYRYEQFF. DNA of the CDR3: TGTGCCAGCAGATTCACAGGGCAATATCGCTACGAGCAGTTCTTC.

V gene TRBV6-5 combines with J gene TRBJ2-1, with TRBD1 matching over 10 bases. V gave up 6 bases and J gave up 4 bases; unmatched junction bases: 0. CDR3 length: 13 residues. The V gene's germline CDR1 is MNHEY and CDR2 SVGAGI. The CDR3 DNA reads TGTGCCAGCAGGGGACAGGGGTACAATGAGCAGTTCTTC. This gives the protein CASRGQGYNEQFF.

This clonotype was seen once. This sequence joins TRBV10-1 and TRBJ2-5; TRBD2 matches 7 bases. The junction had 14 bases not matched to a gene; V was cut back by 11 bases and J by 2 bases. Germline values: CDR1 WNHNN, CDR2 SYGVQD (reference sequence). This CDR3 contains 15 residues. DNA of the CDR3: TGCGCCCGCACCCCGCTGACTAGCCGTCAAGAGACCCAGTACTTC. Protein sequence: CARTPLTSRQETQYF.

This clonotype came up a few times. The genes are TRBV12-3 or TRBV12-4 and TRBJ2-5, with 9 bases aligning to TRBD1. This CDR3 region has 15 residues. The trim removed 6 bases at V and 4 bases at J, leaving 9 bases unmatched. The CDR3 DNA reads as TGTGCCAGCAGACAGGGGGCTTTAGTTGGAGAGACCCAGTACTTC. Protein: CASRQGALVGETQYF.

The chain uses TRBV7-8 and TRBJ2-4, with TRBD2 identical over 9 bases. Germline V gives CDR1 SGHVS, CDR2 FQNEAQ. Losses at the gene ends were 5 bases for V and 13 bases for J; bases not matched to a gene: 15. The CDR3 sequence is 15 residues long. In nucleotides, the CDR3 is TGTGCCAGCAGCGCAGGGACTAGCTCCTACAATGAGCAGTACTTC. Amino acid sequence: CASSAGTSSYNEQYF.

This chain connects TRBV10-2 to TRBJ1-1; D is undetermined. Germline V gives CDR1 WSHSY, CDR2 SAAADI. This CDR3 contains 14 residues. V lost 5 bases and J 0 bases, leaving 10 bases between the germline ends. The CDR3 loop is CASSYDGMNTEAFF. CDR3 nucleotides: TGCGCCAGCAGTTATGACGGAATGAACACTGAAGCTTTCTTT.

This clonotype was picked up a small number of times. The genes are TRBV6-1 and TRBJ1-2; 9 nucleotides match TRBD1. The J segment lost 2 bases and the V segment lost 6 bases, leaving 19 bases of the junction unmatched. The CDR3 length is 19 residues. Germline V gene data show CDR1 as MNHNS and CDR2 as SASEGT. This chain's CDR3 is CASSRRYVGTGLDNYGYTF. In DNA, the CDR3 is TGTGCCAGCAGCCGAAGGTACGTGGGGACAGGGCTTGACAACTATGGCTACACCTTC.

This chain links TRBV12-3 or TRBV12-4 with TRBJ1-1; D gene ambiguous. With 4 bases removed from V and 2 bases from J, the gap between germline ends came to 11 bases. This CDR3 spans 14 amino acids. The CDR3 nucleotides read TGTGCCAGCAGTTCTACAACAGTTAACACTGAAGCTTTCTTT. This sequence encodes CASSSTTVNTEAFF.

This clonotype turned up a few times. CDR3 nucleotide sequence: TGTGCCAGCAGTGAAAACCCCGTAACTGAAGCTTTCTTT. It is translated as CASSENPVTEAFF. The V gene is TRBV6-1, the J gene TRBJ1-1; unclear D gene. Trimming cost V 2 bases and J 5 bases, with 9 bases left between them. Germline V lookup: CDR1 MNHNS, CDR2 SASEGT. The CDR3 is 13 residues long.

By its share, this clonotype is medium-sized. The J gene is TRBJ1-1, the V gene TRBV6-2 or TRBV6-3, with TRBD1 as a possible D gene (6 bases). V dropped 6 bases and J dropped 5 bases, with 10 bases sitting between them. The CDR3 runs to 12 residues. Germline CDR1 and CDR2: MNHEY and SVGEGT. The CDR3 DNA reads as TGTGCCAGCAGGGTAGGGGGGACTGAAGCTTTCTTT. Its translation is CASRVGGTEAFF.

In DNA form, the CDR3 reads TGTGCCAGCAGTTTACGGGAGAACAATGAGCAGTTCTTC. Residues: CASSLRENNEQFF. V and J are TRBV27 and TRBJ2-1; tentative D call: TRBD2 (6 bases). The germline V and J ends were trimmed by 2 bases and 5 bases, with 7 bases remaining between them. Per the germline V gene, CDR1 is MNHEY and CDR2 is SMNVEV (reference sequence). The CDR3 has 13 amino acids.

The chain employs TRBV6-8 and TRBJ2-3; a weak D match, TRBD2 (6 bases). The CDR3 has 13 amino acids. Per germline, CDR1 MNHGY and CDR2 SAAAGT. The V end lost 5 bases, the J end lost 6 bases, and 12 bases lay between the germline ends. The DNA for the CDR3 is TGTGCCAGCAGTGGTCGGAGGGCCGATACGCAGTATTTT. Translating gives CASSGRRADTQYF.

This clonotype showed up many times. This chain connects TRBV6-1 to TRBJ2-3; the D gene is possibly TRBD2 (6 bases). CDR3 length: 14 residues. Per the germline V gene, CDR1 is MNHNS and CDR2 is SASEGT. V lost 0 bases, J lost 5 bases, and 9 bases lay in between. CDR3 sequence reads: CASSEAGAGDTQYF. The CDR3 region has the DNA TGTGCCAGCAGTGAAGCGGGAGCGGGAGATACGCAGTATTTT.